These T cell receptor beta chains were read from a single sample in a study of identical twins. TCRdb itself ran the 5' RACE reads through MiXCR, one entry per CDR3 protein. The repertoire holds under 350,000 distinct CDR3 sequences, around 9.7% seen once, with 7% to 8.5% in the top ten. These sequences were also reported in another study, on yellow fever vaccine responses in identical twins.

Sequencing input: CD8+ T cells sorted from blood. The receptors were sampled from a woman between 18 and 30 years old in good health. The CDR3 runs from the conserved cysteine through the conserved F or W. D genes are given only for firm matches. Size tells how often a clone was seen (once, few, many) or the class of an expanded clone, and some rows leave it out.

TRBV7-9,-,13,TRBJ2-1,few,TGTGCCAGCAGCCCCGCTCAGACCAATGAGCAGTTCTTC,CASSPAQTNEQFF
TRBV27,-,12,TRBJ2-5,-,TGTGCCAGCAGAAACACTCGGCAGACCCAGTACTTC,CASRNTRQTQYF
TRBV29-1,TRBD1,13,TRBJ1-4,-,TGCAGCGTTTCCGGGACAGGCCATGAAAAACTGTTTTTT,CSVSGTGHEKLFF
TRBV7-6,-,14,TRBJ2-1,-,TGTGCCAGCAGCCCCTCGGACGGAGCCAATGAGCAGTTCTTC,CASSPSDGANEQFF
TRBV5-6,TRBD2,15,TRBJ2-1,many,TGTGCCAGCAGCCCTGGGACTAGCGTTTACAATGAGCAGTTCTTC,CASSPGTSVYNEQFF
TRBV24-1,-,15,TRBJ2-5,few,TGTGCCACCAGCTCCAGGGGGGAAAACCAAGAGACCCAGTACTTC,CATSSRGENQETQYF
TRBV25-1,-,15,TRBJ1-1,-,TGTGCCAGCAGTGAATCTTTTAGGGGGGGCACTGAAGCTTTCTTT,CASSESFRGGTEAFF
TRBV20-1,TRBD2,16,TRBJ2-7,-,TGCAGTGCTAGAGACCCTAGCGGGACTAGCTCCTACGAGCAGTACTTC,CSARDPSGTSSYEQYF
TRBV14,TRBD2,18,TRBJ2-6,few,TGTGCCAGCAGCCCAATGACTAGCGGGAGATCTGGGGCCAACGTCCTGACTTTC,CASSPMTSGRSGANVLTF
TRBV3-1,-,12,TRBJ2-1,many,TGTGCCAGCAGCCAAGACTACAATGAGCAGTTCTTC,CASSQDYNEQFF
TRBV12-5,TRBD2,14,TRBJ2-1,few,TGTGCTAGTGAAGATGCGGGGGGCTACAATGAGCAGTTCTTC,CASEDAGGYNEQFF
TRBV4-3,TRBD1,15,TRBJ2-1,-,TGCGCCAGCAGCCATAAAACAGGGGGAGTGGATGAGCAGTTCTTC,CASSHKTGGVDEQFF
TRBV7-9,TRBD2,16,TRBJ2-7,many,TGTGCCAGCAGCCCTGGGACTAGCGGGAGGTCCTACGAGCAGTACTTC,CASSPGTSGRSYEQYF
TRBV4-1,-,16,TRBJ2-2,few,TGCGCCAGCCGCGCCCATGCGGGCGCAAGCACCGGGGAGCTGTTTTTT,CASRAHAGASTGELFF
TRBV29-1,-,13,TRBJ2-7,-,TGCAGCGTTGTTGTCGTCCTTGCCTACGAGCAGTACTTC,CSVVVVLAYEQYF
TRBV2,TRBD2,16,TRBJ2-7,few,TGTGCCAGCAGTGAAACAGCGGGGGGCCTCTCCTACGAGCAGTACTTC,CASSETAGGLSYEQYF
TRBV30,TRBD2,13,TRBJ2-5,-,TGTGCCTGGACCAATTTAGCGGGTCAGACCCAGTACTTC,CAWTNLAGQTQYF
TRBV15,-,17,TRBJ2-5,few,TGTGCCACCAGCAGAGATCAGGGGGGGACGGGTCAAGAGACCCAGTACTTC,CATSRDQGGTGQETQYF
TRBV27,-,16,TRBJ2-2,-,TGTGCCAGCAGTTTTGAAGGGGGAGTGGACACCGGGGAGCTGTTTTTT,CASSFEGGVDTGELFF
TRBV28,TRBD2,17,TRBJ2-2,many,TGTGCCAGCAGCCTTTTACCCCGACTAGCGGGACCCGGGGAGCTGTTTTTT,CASSLLPRLAGPGELFF
TRBV5-6,TRBD1,14,TRBJ1-1,-,TGTGCCAGCACCCCGGACAGGCTTCACCCTGAAGCTTTCTTT,CASTPDRLHPEAFF
TRBV12-3/TRBV12-4,TRBD1,16,TRBJ2-7,-,TGTGCCAGCAGTCGAACCGGGACAGGGAGCTCCTACGAGCAGTACTTC,CASSRTGTGSSYEQYF
TRBV3-1,TRBD1,18,TRBJ2-3,-,TGTGCCACCACCCAACGGTGGGGGGACAGGGTTAGCACAGATACGCAGTATTTT,CATTQRWGDRVSTDTQYF
TRBV12-3/TRBV12-4,TRBD1,17,TRBJ2-3,-,TGTGCCAGCAGTCCGCTTCGAGGACAGGGGAGCACAGATACGCAGTATTTT,CASSPLRGQGSTDTQYF
TRBV6-4,TRBD2,15,TRBJ2-2,-,TGTGCCAGCAGTGGCCTAGCGGGGCACACCGGGGAGCTGTTTTTT,CASSGLAGHTGELFF
TRBV20-1,-,13,TRBJ2-5,many,TGCAGTGCTAGAGCTCAGTACCAAGAGACCCAGTACTTC,CSARAQYQETQYF
TRBV29-1,-,13,TRBJ2-7,-,TGCAGCGTCCCAGGGGTCGCGGGATACGAGCAGTACTTC,CSVPGVAGYEQYF
TRBV4-3,-,17,TRBJ2-1,many,TGCGCCAGCCGGGGGGGGGACCGGGGACAGGGTTGGAATGAGCAGTTCTTC,CASRGGDRGQGWNEQFF
TRBV25-1,-,14,TRBJ2-3,many,TGTGCCAGCACCGAACAGTCGAGCACAGATACGCAGTATTTT,CASTEQSSTDTQYF
TRBV29-1,TRBD1,13,TRBJ2-1,many,TGCAGCGTTTTGACAGGGGAGGTCTATGAGCAGTTCTTC,CSVLTGEVYEQFF
TRBV3-1,-,13,TRBJ2-7,-,TGTGCCAGCAGCCAATACGTTAGCGGCGAGCAGTACTTC,CASSQYVSGEQYF
TRBV5-6,-,15,TRBJ2-7,few,TGTGCCAGCAGCGGGACGGGCGTCGGGAACTACGAGCAGTACTTC,CASSGTGVGNYEQYF
TRBV30,-,13,TRBJ2-3,-,TGTGCCTGGAGCTTTTTACAGGGAGATACGCAGTATTTT,CAWSFLQGDTQYF
TRBV5-1,-,14,TRBJ1-5,-,TGCGCCAGCAGCTTGGGACCAACGGGTCGGCCCCAGCATTTT,CASSLGPTGRPQHF
TRBV15,TRBD1,14,TRBJ2-7,many,TGTGCCACCAGCAGCGGAACAGGGGAGTACGAGCAGTACTTC,CATSSGTGEYEQYF
TRBV3-1,-,16,TRBJ2-1,-,TGTGCCAGCAGTCGAAAGGGGCGGGGGCCGTGGGATGAGCAGTTCTTC,CASSRKGRGPWDEQFF
TRBV29-1,TRBD1,14,TRBJ1-1,-,TGCAGCGTTGAAAGGGTGAGACAGGGCTCTGAAGCTTTCTTT,CSVERVRQGSEAFF
TRBV7-8,TRBD2,16,TRBJ2-1,many,TGTGCCAGCAGCTTAGTGGGACTAGCGGGAATGGATGAGCAGTTCTTC,CASSLVGLAGMDEQFF
TRBV11-1,-,14,TRBJ2-1,many,TGTGCCAGCAACGGGGGCCCCTACAACAATGAGCAGTTCTTC,CASNGGPYNNEQFF
TRBV20-1,TRBD2,17,TRBJ2-7,few,TGCAGTGCTAGAGTGGGGGGGCTAGCGGGACTTTCCTACGAGCAGTACTTC,CSARVGGLAGLSYEQYF
TRBV7-6,-,14,TRBJ1-2,many,TGTGCCAGCGAAATAAGGGCAGGAAGGGGCGGCTACACCTTC,CASEIRAGRGGYTF
TRBV29-1,TRBD2,16,TRBJ2-6,many,TGCAGCGTTGTTGGTTTGCGGGGGACTGGGGCCAACGTCCTGACTTTC,CSVVGLRGTGANVLTF
TRBV4-3,-,17,TRBJ2-3,many,TGCGCCAGCAGCCAAGATCTGTCTATTGGACTCACAGATACGCAGTATTTT,CASSQDLSIGLTDTQYF
TRBV7-8,-,14,TRBJ2-7,-,TGTGCCAGCAGCTTAAGGTCCAGAGCCTACGAGCAGTACTTC,CASSLRSRAYEQYF
TRBV6-4,-,14,TRBJ1-1,-,TGTGCCAGCAGTGACTCTTGGGCAGCGGGTGAAGCTTTCTTT,CASSDSWAAGEAFF
TRBV20-1,TRBD2,15,TRBJ2-5,few,TGCAGTGCTAGAGATTGGCTAGCGGGAGGGGGGACCCAGTACTTC,CSARDWLAGGGTQYF
TRBV7-9,-,13,TRBJ1-5,-,TGTGCCAGCAGCGGTACAGGAGATCAGCCCCAGCATTTT,CASSGTGDQPQHF
TRBV2,-,11,TRBJ1-5,few,TGTGCCAGCAGGTATGATCAGCCCCAGCATTTT,CASRYDQPQHF
TRBV5-5,TRBD1,15,TRBJ2-7,many,TGTGCCAGCAGCTTATCCGGGACAGGGGGCTACGAGCAGTACTTC,CASSLSGTGGYEQYF